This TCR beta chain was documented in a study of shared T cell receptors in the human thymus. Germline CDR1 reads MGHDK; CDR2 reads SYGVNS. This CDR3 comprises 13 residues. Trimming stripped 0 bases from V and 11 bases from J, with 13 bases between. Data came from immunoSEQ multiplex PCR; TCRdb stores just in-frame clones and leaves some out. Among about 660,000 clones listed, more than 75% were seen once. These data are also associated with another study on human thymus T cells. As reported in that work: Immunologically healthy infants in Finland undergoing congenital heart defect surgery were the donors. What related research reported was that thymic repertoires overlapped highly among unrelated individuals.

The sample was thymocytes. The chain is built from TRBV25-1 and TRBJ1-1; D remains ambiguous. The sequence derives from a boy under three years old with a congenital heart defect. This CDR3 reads CASSEYGEVGAFF. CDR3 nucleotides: TGTGCCAGCAGTGAATATGGGGAGGTCGGGGCTTTCTTT. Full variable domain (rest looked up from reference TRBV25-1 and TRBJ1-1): EADIYQTPRYLVIGTGKKITLECSQTMGHDKMYWYQQDPGMELHLIHYSYGVNSTEKGDLSSESTVSRIRTEHFPLTLESARPSHTSQYLCASSEYGEVGAFFGQGTRLTVV.